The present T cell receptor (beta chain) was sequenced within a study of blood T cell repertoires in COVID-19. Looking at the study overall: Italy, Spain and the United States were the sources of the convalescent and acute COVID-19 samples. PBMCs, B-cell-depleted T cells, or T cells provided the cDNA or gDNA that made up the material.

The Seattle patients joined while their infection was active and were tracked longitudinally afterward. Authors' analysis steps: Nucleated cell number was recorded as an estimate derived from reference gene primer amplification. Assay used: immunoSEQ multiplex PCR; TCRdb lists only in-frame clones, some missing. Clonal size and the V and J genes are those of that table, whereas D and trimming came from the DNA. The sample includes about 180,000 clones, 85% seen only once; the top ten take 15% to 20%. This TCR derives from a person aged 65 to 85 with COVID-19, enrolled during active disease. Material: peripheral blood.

The CDR3 spells CASREYYSNQPQHF. The CDR3 nucleotides read TGTGCCAGTCGTGAGTACTATAGCAATCAGCCCCAGCATTTT. This chain joins TRBV19 and TRBJ1-5; D uncertain. The germline gives CDR1 LNHDA, CDR2 SQIVND (reference sequence). V lost 8 bases, J lost 0 bases, and 11 bases lay in between. CDR3 length equals 14 residues.